This T cell receptor beta chain was documented in a study of CD8+CD57+ T cells in acquired aplastic anemia. In the case of this clonotype: The target antigen is unknown.

Patients who underwent sequencing had shown CD8+CD57+ cell expansion by flow cytometry. Patients had undergone no therapy by the time their blood was sampled. Study findings and constraints: Patients and controls were not found to differ significantly in CD8+ Simpson's diversity. Both patients and controls carried the same twenty-nine CD8+ CDR3 sequences.

TCR beta VDJ and CDR3 profiling used genomic DNA as template. MiXCR, applied by TCRdb to the reads, yields one record per CDR3 protein. Of approximately 170,000 distinct CDR3 sequences listed, over 40% were seen once; the top ten hold under 3.5%. The source of this sequence is a human donor with aplastic anemia. Source material: sorted CD4+, CD8+, or CD8+CD57+ T cells (not recorded which) from PBMCs.

CDR3 nucleotides: TGTGCCAGCAGTGACAGGGTCAACGAGCAGTACTTC. It is translated as CASSDRVNEQYF. The V gene is TRBV7-9, the J gene TRBJ2-7; TRBD1 matches at 7 bases. Trimming cost V 6 bases and J 5 bases; bases outside gene matches: 4. Germline V gives CDR1 SEHNR, CDR2 FQNEAQ (reference sequence). This CDR3 contains 12 residues.